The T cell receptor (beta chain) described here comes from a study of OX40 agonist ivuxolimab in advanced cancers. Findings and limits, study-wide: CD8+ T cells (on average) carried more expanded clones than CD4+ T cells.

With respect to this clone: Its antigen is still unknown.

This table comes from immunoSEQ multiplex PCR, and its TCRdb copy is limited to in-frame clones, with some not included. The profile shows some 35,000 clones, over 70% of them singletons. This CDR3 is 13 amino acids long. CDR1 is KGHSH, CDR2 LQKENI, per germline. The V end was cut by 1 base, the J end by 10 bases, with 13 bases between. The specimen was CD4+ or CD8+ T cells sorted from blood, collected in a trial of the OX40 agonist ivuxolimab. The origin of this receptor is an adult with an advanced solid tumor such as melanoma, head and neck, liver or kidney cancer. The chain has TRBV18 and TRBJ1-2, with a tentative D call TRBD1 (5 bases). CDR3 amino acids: CASSPRRDGDYTF. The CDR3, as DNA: TGTGCCAGCTCACCACGTAGGGACGGAGACTACACCTTC.